This record concerns one T cell receptor beta chain sequence. Its antigen remains unknown. Germline is not matched at one junction end, which may reflect a read error. The data were taken from a study of Graves' ophthalmopathy and Graves' hyperthyroidism. Study-wide results and limits: Blood also held most thyroid clonotypes expanded above 0.001 frequency.

Researchers took RNA transcripts and amplified TCR beta CDR3 regions from them. Following a first-round RT-PCR that used HTBI primers, a second-round multiplex PCR was carried out. TCRdb called the multiplex PCR reads again in MiXCR, with one record for every CDR3 protein. The sample records almost 750,000 distinct CDR3 sequences, around 40% being singletons. Input material: peripheral blood. This receptor was identified in an adult man with Graves' ophthalmopathy.

The CDR3 coding sequence is TGTGCCAGCAGTCAAGAGTCCAGGGGCAGCGGCTACACCTTC. Translated: CASSQESRGSGYTF. J is TRBJ1-2 and V is TRBV3-1; perhaps TRBD1 as D (6 bases). Germline lookup yields CDR1 LGHDT and CDR2 YNNKEL (reference sequence). CDR3 length: 14 residues.